Below are 23 T cell receptor beta chains sequenced from a single sample in a study of OX40 agonist ivuxolimab in advanced cancers. The protocol was immunoSEQ multiplex PCR, while the TCRdb copy is restricted to in-frame clones and leaves out a portion. The profile covers under 90,000 clones, with 70% to 90% appearing a single time and 0.75% to 1% taken by the ten largest. Material: CD4+ or CD8+ T cells sorted from blood, obtained in a trial of the OX40 agonist ivuxolimab. These receptors originate from an adult with an advanced solid tumor such as melanoma, head and neck, liver or kidney cancer.

About this clone: Sequence at one end of the junction differs from germline and may be a read error. The gene calls are TRBV27 and TRBJ2-7, with 8 bases fitting TRBD1. This CDR3 is 12 amino acids long. Germline V gives CDR1 MNHEY, CDR2 SMNVEV (reference sequence). Here the CDR3 reads CASSPDRGAYRF. CDR3 bases: TGTGCCAGCAGCCCTGACAGGGGCGCTTATCGCTTC.

This clone was seen just once. V gene TRBV5-1 combines with J gene TRBJ1-1; 7 nucleotides align to TRBD1. V dropped 7 bases and J dropped 2; count of bases not matched to a gene: 5. Germline loops: CDR1 SGHRS, CDR2 YFSETQ. The CDR3 runs 13 residues. Here the CDR3 reads CASLGQPNTEAFF. The CDR3 coding sequence is TGCGCCAGCCTGGGACAGCCAAACACTGAAGCTTTCTTT.

This chain links TRBV7-8 with TRBJ1-1; weak D call: TRBD1 (5 bases). There are 15 residues in the CDR3. V lost 0 bases and J 6 bases, leaving 14 bases between the germline ends. Germline V lookup: CDR1 SGHVS, CDR2 FQNEAQ. DNA for the CDR3: TGTGCCAGCAGCTTAGCGGCAGGGTTTTGGGCTGAAGCTTTCTTT. Its protein is CASSLAAGFWAEAFF.

This chain joins TRBV7-8 and TRBJ2-5, with D tentatively TRBD2 (5 bases). The CDR3 contains 14 residues. V was shortened by 6 bases and J by 3 bases, with 14 bases between the two germline ends. From germline, CDR1 is SGHVS and CDR2 FQNEAQ. The CDR3 region has the DNA TGTGCCAGCAGTCCACCATGGGGAGAAGAGACCCAGTACTTC. The encoded protein is CASSPPWGEETQYF.

The J gene is TRBJ1-1, the V gene TRBV7-9, with D unclear. The V end was cut by 5 bases, the J end by 1 base, with 8 bases between. Germline CDR1 SEHNR, CDR2 FQNEAQ (reference sequence). This CDR3 is built from 13 residues. This CDR3 reads CASSEGGNTEAFF. In nucleotides, the CDR3 is TGTGCCAGCAGCGAGGGTGGGAACACTGAAGCTTTCTTT.

The rearrangement uses TRBV5-1 and TRBJ2-5; tentatively, D is TRBD1 or TRBD2 (5 bases each). Trimming removed 0 bases at V and 2 bases at J, with 14 bases between. Germline values: CDR1 SGHRS, CDR2 YFSETQ. The CDR3 loop spans 16 amino acids. For the CDR3, the DNA is TGCGCCAGCAGCTTGGACGGGGCAGGAATACAAGAGACCCAGTACTTC. Translating it yields CASSLDGAGIQETQYF. Full variable domain (outside the CDR3, taken from reference TRBV5-1 and TRBJ2-5): KAGVTQTPRYLIKTRGQQVTLSCSPISGHRSVSWYQQTPGQGLQFLFEYFSETQRNKGNFPGRFSGRQFSNSRSEMNVSTLELGDSALYLCASSLDGAGIQETQYFGPGTRLLVL.

The rearrangement uses TRBV5-1 and TRBJ2-1; a weak D match, TRBD2 (6 bases). Between the trimmed V and J ends, which lost 0 bases and 4 bases, there was a span of 11 bases. The germline V gene has CDR1 SGHRS and CDR2 YFSETQ. The CDR3 is 15 amino acids. CDR3 sequence (DNA): TGCGCCAGCAGCTTGGCGGGGACTGGATACAATGAGCAGTTCTTC. As protein: CASSLAGTGYNEQFF.

The J gene is TRBJ1-2, the V gene TRBV5-4, with TRBD1 as a possible D gene (5 bases). The V gene's germline CDR1 is SGHNT and CDR2 YYREEE (reference sequence). The ends were cut back, 1 base at V and 6 bases at J, with 19 bases in the middle. The CDR3 length is 16 residues. The CDR3 DNA is TGTGCCAGCAGCTTGTCGGCGGGTGGGGGTTGGGATGGCTACACCTTC. Translated: CASSLSAGGGWDGYTF.

This chain links TRBV7-3 with TRBJ2-6; D ambiguous. V was trimmed by 4 bases and J by 0 bases, leaving 10 bases between them. Germline-derived CDR1 and CDR2 are SGHTA and FQGTGA. This CDR3 contains 16 residues. The CDR3 nucleotides are TGTGCCAGCAGCTCCGGACGGATCTCTGGGGCCAACGTCCTGACTTTC. Amino acid sequence: CASSSGRISGANVLTF.

The V and J genes are TRBV27 and TRBJ1-1; 11 nucleotides line up with TRBD1. After removal of 4 bases from V and 4 bases from J, the junction contained 5 bases not matched to a gene. Germline assignment: CDR1 MNHEY and CDR2 SMNVEV (reference sequence). The CDR3 extends over 15 amino acids. The CDR3 loop reads CASSSMGQGGTEAFF. CDR3 DNA sequence: TGTGCCAGCAGTTCGATGGGACAGGGGGGCACTGAAGCTTTCTTT.

The gene calls are TRBV6-5 and TRBJ2-7, with D hard to call. Germline CDR1 and CDR2: MNHEY and SVGAGI. CDR3 length equals 13 residues. V dropped 2 bases and J dropped 0 bases, with 5 bases sitting between them. The CDR3 DNA follows: TGTGCCAGCAGTTACAGGGACTCCTACGAGCAGTACTTC. Protein product: CASSYRDSYEQYF.

The J gene is TRBJ2-3, the V gene TRBV27; D remains unclear. The germline V and J ends were trimmed by 7 bases and 2 bases, with 10 bases remaining between them. Germline V gene lookup returns CDR1 MNHEY and CDR2 SMNVEV (reference sequence). The CDR3 runs 13 residues. The CDR3 spells CASKKENTDTQYF. CDR3 coding DNA: TGTGCCAGCAAGAAGGAGAACACAGATACGCAGTATTTT.

The gene calls are TRBV4-1 and TRBJ1-6, with D possibly matching TRBD1 (6 bases). This CDR3 spans 18 amino acids. The germline V and J ends were trimmed by 2 bases and 6 bases, with 20 bases remaining between them. From germline, CDR1 is MGHRA and CDR2 YSYEKL. The DNA of the CDR3 is TGCGCCAGCAGCCAAAGTAGGGGCCCCGGGACAAGTAATTCACCCCTCCACTTT. It codes for CASSQSRGPGTSNSPLHF.

This chain uses TRBV18 with TRBJ2-7; TRBD2 aligns across 10 bases. The CDR3 spans 17 residues. Germline assignment: CDR1 KGHSH and CDR2 LQKENI. With V trimmed by 1 base and J by 0 bases, 6 bases remained unmatched. DNA of the CDR3: TGTGCCAGCTCACCACGGACTAGCGGAATGAGCTCCTACGAGCAGTACTTC. Translating gives CASSPRTSGMSSYEQYF.

The CDR3 here is CATSRGNRVQSSYEQYF. The CDR3 region has the DNA TGTGCCACCAGCAGAGGGAACAGGGTGCAGAGCTCCTACGAGCAGTACTTC. This rearrangement joins TRBV15 to TRBJ2-7, with D possibly TRBD1 on 6 matching bases. The V gene lost 1 base and the J gene lost 0 bases, with 16 bases spanning the gap. Germline lookup yields CDR1 LNHNV and CDR2 YYDKDF (reference sequence). The CDR3 loop spans 17 amino acids.

The gene calls are TRBV10-3 and TRBJ1-1; D is unclear. The CDR3 consists of 12 residues. CDR1 and CDR2 (germline): ENHRY, SYGVKD. V was pared by 0 bases and J by 8 bases, with 7 bases between. Written as DNA, the CDR3 is TGTGCCATCAGTGAGTCAGTCTCCGAAGCTTTCTTT. It codes for CAISESVSEAFF.

The chain joins TRBV18 to TRBJ2-1, with 13 positions matching TRBD2. The CDR3 loop spans 19 amino acids. V lost 4 bases, J lost 0 bases, and 9 bases stayed unmatched. The germline V gene has CDR1 KGHSH and CDR2 LQKENI. CDR3 residues: CASSRAGLAGPSSYNEQFF. The CDR3 DNA follows: TGTGCCAGCTCACGCGCGGGACTAGCGGGACCTAGCTCCTACAATGAGCAGTTCTTC.

The genes are TRBV5-1 and TRBJ2-5, with TRBD2 matching 13 bases. Germline-derived CDR1 and CDR2 are SGHRS and YFSETQ. The CDR3 length is 16 residues. Trimming cost V 7 bases and J 4 bases; bases outside gene matches: 10. In nucleotides, the CDR3 is TGCGCCAGCTCCGGGACTAGCGGGATGGTTGGAGAGACCCAGTACTTC. Translating gives CASSGTSGMVGETQYF.

The chain employs TRBV6-1 and TRBJ2-1; D not resolved. Trimming shortened V by 2 bases and J by 3 bases, and 11 bases separated the two germline ends. This CDR3 comprises 15 residues. Germline V gives CDR1 MNHNS, CDR2 SASEGT. CDR3 region: CASSEYWGSYNEQFF. The CDR3 region has the DNA TGTGCCAGCAGTGAATATTGGGGAAGCTACAATGAGCAGTTCTTC.

The CDR3 loop reads CASGHQTGNYGYTF. CDR3 bases: TGTGCCAGCGGACATCAGACAGGGAACTATGGCTACACCTTC. The chain couples TRBV11-2 to TRBJ1-2; 7 bases fit TRBD1. Germline CDR1 and CDR2: SGHAT and FQNNGV. This CDR3 is built from 14 residues. After removal of 8 bases from V and 2 bases from J, the junction contained 8 bases not matched to a gene. Complete variable domain (other parts from reference TRBV11-2 and TRBJ1-2): EAGVAQSPRYKIIEKRQSVAFWCNPISGHATLYWYQQILGQGPKLLIQFQNNGVVDDSQLPKDRFSAERLKGVDSTLKIQPAKLEDSAVYLCASGHQTGNYGYTFGSGTRLTVV.

In this sample, this clone turned up once. V is TRBV5-8 and J is TRBJ1-5, with 10 bases identical to TRBD1. V shed 3 bases, J shed 6 bases, and the junction held 9 bases outside the gene matches. The CDR3 sequence is 16 residues long. Germline CDR1 reads SGHTS; CDR2 reads YDEGEE. CDR3 nucleotide sequence: TGTGCCAGCAGCTCCTGGGACAGGGGAGGAGGTCAGCCCCAGCATTTT. Protein sequence: CASSSWDRGGGQPQHF.

This rearrangement joins TRBV15 to TRBJ2-4, with a weak D call TRBD2 (6 bases). Germline values: CDR1 LNHNV, CDR2 YYDKDF (reference sequence). The length of the CDR3 is 15 residues. The ends were cut back, 1 base at V and 3 bases at J, with 10 bases in the middle. CDR3 nucleotides: TGTGCCACCAGCAGAGTGGCGGGACTCAAAAACATTCAGTACTTC. Encoded protein: CATSRVAGLKNIQYF.

The sample holds a few counts of this clone. The V call is TRBV7-9, the J call TRBJ2-4, with unresolved D. The CDR3 spans 16 residues. Trimming took 3 bases from V and 2 from J, leaving 14 bases between them. Germline-derived CDR1 and CDR2 are SEHNR and FQNEAQ (reference sequence). CDR3 sequence: CASSFLDPLSKNIQYF. In DNA, the CDR3 is TGTGCCAGCAGCTTCCTCGACCCTTTGTCCAAAAACATTCAGTACTTC.